The TCR beta chain described here comes from a study of OX40 agonist ivuxolimab in advanced cancers. Study results and limitations: The mean number of expanded clones was higher in CD8+ T cells than in CD4+.

The CDR3 consists of 15 residues. With V trimmed by 3 bases and J by 9 bases, 7 bases remained unmatched. Per the germline V gene, CDR1 is GTSNPN and CDR2 is SVGIG (reference sequence). Only in-frame clones appear in the TCRdb table, and some are missing; sequencing was by immunoSEQ multiplex PCR. The sample holds about 130,000 clones; 92% are singletons and the top ten take around 0.81%. Note on this clone: Its specificity is unknown.

This sequence originates from an adult with an advanced solid tumor such as melanoma, head and neck, liver or kidney cancer. The specimen was CD4+ or CD8+ T cells sorted from blood, collected in a trial of the OX40 agonist ivuxolimab. J is TRBJ2-1 and V is TRBV30; 14 bases match TRBD2. Here the CDR3 reads CAWRLGGLAGVEQFF. DNA for the CDR3: TGTGCCTGGAGGTTGGGGGGACTAGCGGGAGTTGAGCAGTTCTTC.